One sample yielded the 20 T cell receptor beta chains listed below, sequenced in a study of blood T cell repertoires in COVID-19. The data were produced by immunoSEQ multiplex PCR, yet TCRdb's version contains in-frame clones alone and is incomplete. The data contain 200,000 to 300,000 clones, about 86% of them singletons. Sequences were obtained from peripheral blood. Receptors originate from an elderly man with acute or convalescent COVID-19.

This chain connects TRBV3-1 (or the pseudogene TRBV3-2) to TRBJ1-1, with unresolved D. The CDR3 has 14 amino acids. Trimming pared 3 bases from V and 9 bases from J, leaving 17 bases between. Germline V gives CDR1 LGHDT, CDR2 YNNKEL (reference sequence). The CDR3, as DNA: TGTGCCAGCAGCCAGATCTCAGAATTCGGGAAAGCTTTCTTT. This gives the protein CASSQISEFGKAFF.

This chain connects TRBV7-9 to TRBJ1-2; weak D call: TRBD1 (6 bases). V was pared by 5 bases and J by 4 bases, with 11 bases between. Per germline, CDR1 SEHNR and CDR2 FQNEAQ (reference sequence). The CDR3 totals 13 residues. CDR3: CASSPDSPYGYTF. CDR3 coding DNA: TGTGCCAGCAGCCCGGACAGCCCCTATGGCTACACCTTC.

This clone was counted a single time. In DNA, the CDR3 is TGTGCCAGCAGTGCTATTCGAAGTAATTCACCCCTCCACTTT. It is translated as CASSAIRSNSPLHF. The chain has TRBV6-2 or TRBV6-3 and TRBJ1-6; no firm D call. Trimming pared 5 bases from V and 6 bases from J, leaving 11 bases between. The CDR3 contains 14 residues. CDR1 is MNHEY and CDR2 is SVGEGT in the germline V gene.

The chain has TRBV15 and TRBJ1-4, with 9 positions matching TRBD1. The CDR3 covers 15 residues. Germline V CDR1 and CDR2: LNHNV, YYDKDF (reference sequence). Trimming took 1 base from V and 3 from J; bases not matched to a gene: 0. The CDR3 DNA is TGTGCCACCAGCAGAGGGACAGGGGCTAATGAAAAACTGTTTTTT. It specifies CATSRGTGANEKLFF.

The chain couples TRBV29-1 to TRBJ2-7, with a possible D match to TRBD2 (7 bases). CDR3 length: 13 residues. V was trimmed by 6 bases and J by 2 bases, leaving 14 bases between them. The germline V gene encodes CDR1 SQVTM and CDR2 ANQGSEA. For the CDR3, the DNA is TGCAGCGTGGGGGAGGGGGGGCCCTACGAGCAGTACTTC. Translated, it gives CSVGEGGPYEQYF.

The chain carries TRBV7-8 and TRBJ2-5; 8 positions match TRBD1. Trimming took 5 bases from V and 2 from J; bases not matched to a gene: 4. The CDR3 has 14 residues. The germline CDR1 and CDR2 sequences are SGHVS and FQNEAQ. CDR3 amino acids: CASSQTGGQETQYF. The CDR3, as DNA: TGTGCCAGCAGCCAAACAGGGGGTCAAGAGACCCAGTACTTC.

This clone has only a few counts. CDR3 amino acids: CAISDAGKPTNEKLFF. In nucleotides, the CDR3 is TGTGCCATCAGTGACGCGGGGAAACCAACTAATGAAAAACTGTTTTTT. The genes are TRBV10-3 and TRBJ1-4; no reliable D call. CDR3 length: 16 amino acids. Germline CDR1 reads ENHRY; CDR2 reads SYGVKD. Trimming shortened V by 3 bases and J by 0 bases, and 11 bases separated the two germline ends.

The J gene is TRBJ2-7, the V gene TRBV10-3; 7 nucleotides align to TRBD1. Germline V lookup: CDR1 ENHRY, CDR2 SYGVKD. Losses at the gene ends were 0 bases for V and 4 bases for J; bases not matched to a gene: 6. The CDR3 extends over 15 amino acids. CDR3 sequence (DNA): TGTGCCATCAGTGAGTCGGACAGGAATAGATACGAGCAGTACTTC. Translating gives CAISESDRNRYEQYF.

This clone was seen a few times. The CDR3 coding sequence is TGTGCCAGCATCCATAGAAAGTCTAGCACAGATACGCAGTATTTT. Residues: CASIHRKSSTDTQYF. This chain joins TRBV7-2 and TRBJ2-3; no reliable D call. CDR1 is SGHTA, CDR2 FQGNSA, per germline. The V end lost 7 bases, the J end lost 0 bases, and 14 bases lay between the germline ends. This CDR3 is built from 15 residues.

The chain recombines TRBV11-2 with TRBJ2-1; 9 nucleotides match TRBD2. The germline CDR1 and CDR2 sequences are SGHAT and FQNNGV. The CDR3 loop spans 16 amino acids. V gave up 0 bases and J gave up 7 bases; unmatched junction bases: 7. CDR3 bases: TGTGCCAGCAGCTTAGATTGGGTAGCGGGAGAAAATGAGCAGTTCTTC. Translating it yields CASSLDWVAGENEQFF.

The gene calls are TRBV3-1 (or the pseudogene TRBV3-2) and TRBJ1-1, with 12 bases lining up with TRBD1. The CDR3 spans 16 residues. Germline trimming cut 4 bases from V and 1 base from J; bases unmatched to any gene: 4. Germline CDR1 LGHDT, CDR2 YNNKEL (reference sequence). For the CDR3, the DNA is TGTGCCAGCAGCCTCCGGGACAGGGGGCCGAACACTGAAGCTTTCTTT. As protein: CASSLRDRGPNTEAFF.

The V gene is TRBV7-8, the J gene TRBJ1-3; 8 nucleotides match TRBD1. V trimming: 4 bases; J trimming: 0 bases; junction bases outside the gene matches: 8. The CDR3 runs 17 residues. Germline CDR1 reads SGHVS; CDR2 reads FQNEAQ. CDR3 sequence: CASSSIRQGSSGNTIYF. The CDR3 nucleotides are TGTGCCAGCAGCTCGATCAGACAGGGGAGCTCTGGAAACACCATATATTTT.

The rearrangement joins TRBV6-6 to TRBJ1-1; D call uncertain. With 7 bases removed from V and 10 bases from J, the gap between germline ends came to 22 bases. The V gene's germline CDR1 is MNHNY and CDR2 SVGAGI (reference sequence). The CDR3 runs to 14 residues. CDR3 sequence: CASTPEGSQWSAFF. The DNA for the CDR3 is TGTGCCAGCACCCCGGAGGGTTCCCAATGGTCAGCTTTCTTT.

The V call is TRBV4-3, the J call TRBJ2-2; a weak D match, TRBD2 (5 bases). CDR3 length: 17 residues. The germline V gene encodes CDR1 LGHNA and CDR2 YSLEER. V lost 0 bases to trimming and J lost 0 bases, with 11 bases between them. CDR3 sequence (DNA): TGCGCCAGCAGCCAAGATTTTAGGACTTCGAACACCGGGGAGCTGTTTTTT. Translating it yields CASSQDFRTSNTGELFF.

This clone showed up just once. The chain carries TRBV7-9 and TRBJ1-4; 10 nucleotides agree with TRBD1. With 6 bases clipped from V and 3 bases from J, the junction kept 4 bases outside the gene matches. This CDR3 region has 15 residues. The germline gives CDR1 SEHNR, CDR2 FQNEAQ (reference sequence). CDR3 sequence reads: CASRGQGSPNEKLFF. For the CDR3, the DNA is TGTGCCAGCAGGGGACAGGGGTCACCTAATGAAAAACTGTTTTTT.

This chain connects TRBV5-1 to TRBJ2-3; D may be TRBD2 (5 bases). The V gene's germline CDR1 is SGHRS and CDR2 YFSETQ. The CDR3 spans 16 residues. Trimming removed 3 bases at V and 0 bases at J, with 14 bases between. The CDR3 reads CASSSRTVPSTDTQYF. CDR3 coding DNA: TGCGCCAGCAGCTCTCGGACTGTACCTAGCACAGATACGCAGTATTTT.

The genes are TRBV19 and TRBJ2-7, with 8 positions matching TRBD1. Germline V gene lookup returns CDR1 LNHDA and CDR2 SQIVND (reference sequence). This CDR3 has 15 amino acids. Trimming removed 3 bases from V and 0 bases from J; junction bases left unmatched: 4. The chain's CDR3 is CASSIATGGSYEQYF. The CDR3 nucleotides are TGTGCCAGTAGTATCGCCACAGGGGGCTCCTACGAGCAGTACTTC.

The chain joins TRBV3-1 (or the pseudogene TRBV3-2) to TRBJ2-1, with TRBD2 matching over 11 bases. This CDR3 region has 16 residues. The junction had 4 bases not matched to a gene; V was cut back by 4 bases and J by 2 bases. CDR1 is LGHDT and CDR2 is YNNKEL in the germline V gene (reference sequence). The CDR3 DNA reads TGTGCCAGCAGCCCAGGGACTAGCGGCGCCTACAATGAGCAGTTCTTC. This encodes CASSPGTSGAYNEQFF.

The chain carries TRBV5-4 and TRBJ1-6; 7 bases fit TRBD1. The germline V gene has CDR1 SGHNT and CDR2 YYREEE (reference sequence). This CDR3 comprises 16 residues. V was pared by 5 bases and J by 5 bases, with 10 bases of the junction left unmatched. The CDR3 loop is CASRDQRTGHNSPLHF. The CDR3 nucleotides read TGTGCCAGCAGAGATCAAAGGACAGGACATAATTCACCCCTCCACTTT.

Regarding this clone: Other DNA sequences within the sample encode an identical CDR3. This sequence joins TRBV7-9 and TRBJ2-3; no definite D call. Trimming shortened V by 4 bases and J by 3 bases, and 2 bases separated the two germline ends. The CDR3 sequence is 11 residues long. Germline CDR1 reads SEHNR; CDR2 reads FQNEAQ (reference sequence). In nucleotides, the CDR3 is TGTGCCAGCAGCTCAACAGATACGCAGTATTTT. Its protein product is CASSSTDTQYF.